This T cell receptor beta chain emerged from a study of OX40 agonist ivuxolimab in advanced cancers. Across the whole study: Enrolled patients in dose escalation had cancers that were hepatocellular carcinoma, melanoma, renal cell or head and neck cancer.

Germline V gene data show CDR1 as KGHSH and CDR2 as LQKENI. The V and J ends lost 5 bases and 4 bases respectively, with 11 bases between them. This CDR3 comprises 13 residues. This clone was seen only a few times. The method was immunoSEQ multiplex PCR; TCRdb's version includes in-frame clones alone and lacks a portion of them. The sample lists roughly 100,000 clones, 84% occurring once. This TCR came from an adult with an advanced solid tumor such as melanoma, head and neck, liver or kidney cancer. J is TRBJ1-2 and V is TRBV18; D gene unclear. Specimen: CD4+ or CD8+ T cells sorted from blood, collected in a trial of the OX40 agonist ivuxolimab. In DNA form, the CDR3 reads TGTGCCAGCTCAAAGGACTGGACCTATGGCTACACCTTC. Translating gives CASSKDWTYGYTF.